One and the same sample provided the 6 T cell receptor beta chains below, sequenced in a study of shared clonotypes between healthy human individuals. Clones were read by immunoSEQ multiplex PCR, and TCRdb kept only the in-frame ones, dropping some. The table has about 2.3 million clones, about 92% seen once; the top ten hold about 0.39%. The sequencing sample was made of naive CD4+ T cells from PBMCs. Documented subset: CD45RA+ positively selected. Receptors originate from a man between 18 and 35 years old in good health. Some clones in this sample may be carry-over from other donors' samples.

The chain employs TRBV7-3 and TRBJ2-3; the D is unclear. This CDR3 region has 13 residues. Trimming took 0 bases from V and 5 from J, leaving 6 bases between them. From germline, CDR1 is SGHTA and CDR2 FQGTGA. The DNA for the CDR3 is TGTGCCAGCAGCTTAACAGGCAGAGATACGCAGTATTTT. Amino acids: CASSLTGRDTQYF.

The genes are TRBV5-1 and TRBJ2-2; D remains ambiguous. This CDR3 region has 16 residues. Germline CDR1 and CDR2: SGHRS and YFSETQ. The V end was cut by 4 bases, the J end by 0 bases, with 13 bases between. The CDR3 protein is CASSKLRDSNTGELFF. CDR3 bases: TGCGCCAGCAGCAAGCTCAGAGATTCGAACACCGGGGAGCTGTTTTTT.

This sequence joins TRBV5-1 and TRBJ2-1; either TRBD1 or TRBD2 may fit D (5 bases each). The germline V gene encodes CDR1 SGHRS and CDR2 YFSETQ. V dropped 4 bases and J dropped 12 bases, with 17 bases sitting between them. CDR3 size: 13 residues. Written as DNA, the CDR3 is TGCGCCAGCAGCCCAGGTGAGGGGCGGCGGCAGTTCTTC. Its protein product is CASSPGEGRRQFF. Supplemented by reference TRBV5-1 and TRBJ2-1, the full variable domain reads KAGVTQTPRYLIKTRGQQVTLSCSPISGHRSVSWYQQTPGQGLQFLFEYFSETQRNKGNFPGRFSGRQFSNSRSEMNVSTLELGDSALYLCASSPGEGRRQFFGPGTRLTVL.

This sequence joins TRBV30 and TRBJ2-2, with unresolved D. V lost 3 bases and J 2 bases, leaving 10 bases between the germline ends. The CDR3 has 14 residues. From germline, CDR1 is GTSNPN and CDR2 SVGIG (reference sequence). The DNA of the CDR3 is TGTGCCTGGAGGGGTTCCCTCAACACCGGGGAGCTGTTTTTT. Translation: CAWRGSLNTGELFF.

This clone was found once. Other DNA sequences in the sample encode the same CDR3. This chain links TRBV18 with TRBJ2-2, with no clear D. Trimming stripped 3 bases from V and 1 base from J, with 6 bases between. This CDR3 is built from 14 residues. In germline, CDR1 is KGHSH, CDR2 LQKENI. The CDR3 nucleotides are TGTGCCAGCTCACCTGATTTGAACACCGGGGAGCTGTTTTTT. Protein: CASSPDLNTGELFF. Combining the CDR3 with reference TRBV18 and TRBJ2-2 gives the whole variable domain NAGVMQNPRHLVRRRGQEARLRCSPMKGHSHVYWYRQLPEEGLKFMVYLQKENIIDESGMPKERFSAEFPKEGPSILRIQQVVRGDSAAYFCASSPDLNTGELFFGEGSRLTVL.

The CDR3 DNA is TGTGCCAGCAGCGTGGCAGGGGCGCCTAACTATGGCTACACCTTC. Protein sequence: CASSVAGAPNYGYTF. This sequence joins TRBV9 and TRBJ1-2, with D possibly matching TRBD1 (6 bases). The V gene's germline CDR1 is SGDLS and CDR2 YYNGEE. V lost 2 bases, J lost 0 bases, and 11 bases lay in between. The CDR3 spans 15 residues.